The clone carrying this T cell receptor (beta chain) has a count of ten or more. The record originates from a study of T-cell reconstitution after alpha-beta-depleted transplantation in children. The germline V gene encodes CDR1 KGHSH and CDR2 LQKENI. The CDR3 runs to 15 residues. Trimming at V came to 3 bases and at J to 7 bases, leaving 7 bases not matched to a gene. The TCRbeta library incorporated unique molecular identifiers. TCRdb fed the PCR reads into MiXCR, producing one record per CDR3 protein. The table lists 170,000 or so distinct CDR3 sequences, roughly 7.5% of them singletons. Material: PBMCs from the stem cell graft donor, obtained from the stem cell graft. This chain uses TRBV18 with TRBJ2-1, with TRBD2 identical over 9 bases. The receptor's source is a human donor who donated a stem cell graft to a child with Wiskott-Aldrich syndrome. CDR3 in amino acids: CASSPEGTSLNEQFF. DNA for the CDR3: TGTGCCAGCTCACCCGAGGGGACTAGCCTAAATGAGCAGTTCTTC.